This TCR beta chain was identified during a study of shared clonotypes between healthy human individuals. Study conclusions and caveats: Rarefaction revealed incomplete sorted-subset sequencing despite large depth. Shared across a few donors were 4% to 5% of the naive CD4 clonotypes.

TCRdb's copy holds only in-frame clones and misses some; the assay was immunoSEQ multiplex PCR. Counted here are about 1 million clones, about 75% occurring once; the ten biggest clones make up about 1.5%. On this clone: Its specificity is not known.

Material: memory CD4+ T cells sorted from blood. The subset is: CD45RA-negative fraction. The receptor was derived from a man between 18 and 29 years old in good health.

The CDR3 DNA is TGTGCCAGCAGCCCAGCCCTAGACATTCACAATGAGCAGTTCTTC. Its translation is CASSPALDIHNEQFF. V is TRBV7-2 and J is TRBJ2-1, with no clear D. Trimming pared 5 bases from V and 5 bases from J, leaving 16 bases between. CDR3 length equals 15 residues. CDR1 is SGHTA and CDR2 is FQGNSA in the germline V gene.